The 12 T cell receptor beta chains below all came from one sample that was sequenced in a study of cytomegalovirus exposure and HLA in healthy donors. The PCR used 60 Vbeta and 13 Jbeta primers. Here immunoSEQ multiplex PCR was the method, and the copy in TCRdb shows in-frame clones only, minus some. Of approximately 140,000 clones in the sample, around 81% were seen once. The sequenced sample consisted of PBMCs. The receptors come from a man between 18 and 35 years old in good health and CMV-seronegative.

This chain joins TRBV5-6 and TRBJ1-5; possibly TRBD1 for D (5 bases). CDR3 length: 13 amino acids. Trimming removed 1 base from V and 7 bases from J, with 9 bases in between. Germline CDR1 and CDR2: SGHDT and YYEEEE. The CDR3 region is CASSLTGRQPQHF. For the CDR3, the DNA is TGTGCCAGCAGCTTGACAGGACGGCAGCCCCAGCATTTT.

This clone was counted once. DNA of the CDR3: TGTGCCAGCAGCAAAGAGAGAGGGGGCGGGAACACCGGGGAGCTGTTTTTT. Protein sequence: CASSKERGGGNTGELFF. The chain joins TRBV21-1 to TRBJ2-2; TRBD1 is taken as the D call from the table, unchecked against the DNA. TRBV21-1 is listed as a pseudogene. The CDR3 is made up of 17 amino acids.

This clone has a handful of counts. The rearrangement links TRBV7-2 to TRBJ2-1; a possible D gene is TRBD1 (6 bases). There are 17 residues in the CDR3. Per germline, CDR1 SGHTA and CDR2 FQGNSA. Trimming took off 1 base at V and 5 bases at J, with 18 bases between the two ends. CDR3 coding DNA: TGTGCCAGCAGCTTAGGACAGGCCCCCTTCGGTGACAATGAGCAGTTCTTC. The encoded protein is CASSLGQAPFGDNEQFF.

The chain joins TRBV5-1 to TRBJ2-1; 9 nucleotides line up with TRBD2. From germline, CDR1 is SGHRS and CDR2 YFSETQ. Germline trimming cut 7 bases from V and 7 bases from J; bases unmatched to any gene: 9. The CDR3 runs 14 residues. As DNA, the CDR3 is TGCGCCAGCGCCGGCGGGGGGGCGGGGAATGAGCAGTTCTTC. This gives the protein CASAGGGAGNEQFF.

V usage is TRBV10-2 and J usage is TRBJ1-1, with D perhaps matching TRBD1 (5 bases). The V gene lost 8 bases and the J gene lost 2 bases, with 9 bases spanning the gap. The CDR3 length is 12 residues. CDR1 is WSHSY, CDR2 SAAADI, per germline. CDR3 DNA: TGCGCCAGCTCAGACAGAAACACTGAAGCTTTCTTT. It yields the protein CASSDRNTEAFF.

This chain joins TRBV5-4 and TRBJ1-6; 7 positions agree with TRBD1. With V trimmed by 4 bases and J by 6 bases, 7 bases remained unmatched. The germline CDR1 and CDR2 sequences are SGHNT and YYREEE (reference sequence). The CDR3 is made up of 15 amino acids. The CDR3 spells CASSRDRARNSPLHF. Written as DNA, the CDR3 is TGTGCCAGCAGCCGTGACAGGGCTCGTAATTCACCCCTCCACTTT.

The gene calls are TRBV7-9 and TRBJ2-5; 7 nucleotides match TRBD1. V trimming: 9 bases; J trimming: 2 bases; junction bases outside the gene matches: 12. The CDR3 runs 15 residues. The germline V gene encodes CDR1 SEHNR and CDR2 FQNEAQ (reference sequence). CDR3 DNA: TGTGCCAGTTATCCCGATTCGGGACAGCAAGAGACCCAGTACTTC. Translation gives CASYPDSGQQETQYF.

This chain connects TRBV6-1 to TRBJ1-5; a possible D gene is TRBD1 (5 bases). Germline CDR1 reads MNHNS; CDR2 reads SASEGT. Deletions cut 2 bases from V and 7 bases from J, with 15 bases between. The CDR3 is made up of 15 amino acids. CDR3 bases: TGTGCCAGCAGTGAATCGGCCCAGGGTCGGCAGCCCCAGCATTTT. Protein: CASSESAQGRQPQHF.

The chain has TRBV6-5 and TRBJ1-6; 8 nucleotides align to TRBD1. CDR3 length equals 16 residues. CDR1 is MNHEY, CDR2 SVGAGI, per germline. V lost 0 bases to trimming and J lost 5 bases; unmatched junction nucleotides: 3. CDR3 amino acids: CASSYSGQVNNSPLHF. The CDR3 nucleotides are TGTGCCAGCAGTTACTCGGGACAGGTGAATAATTCACCCCTCCACTTT.

The chain links TRBV6-6 to TRBJ2-5; D gene unclear. With 6 bases removed from V and 0 bases from J, the gap between germline ends came to 14 bases. The CDR3 length is 15 residues. CDR1 and CDR2 from the germline V gene are MNHNY and SVGAGI (reference sequence). The CDR3 sequence is CASSQTRPNQETQYF. The DNA of the CDR3 is TGTGCCAGCAGCCAGACCAGGCCCAACCAAGAGACCCAGTACTTC.

The V call is TRBV21-1, the J call TRBJ1-5; the D segment call TRBD1 is taken from the table without a DNA check. TRBV21-1 is a recognized pseudogene. The CDR3 covers 16 residues. The CDR3 loop is CASLSNRDRGPQPQHF. The CDR3 nucleotides are TGTGCCAGCCTTTCGAACCGGGACAGGGGGCCTCAGCCCCAGCATTTT.

CDR3: CASRPGSQETQYF. The CDR3 DNA reads as TGTGCCAGTAGGCCAGGAAGCCAAGAGACCCAGTACTTC. V is TRBV19 and J is TRBJ2-5; D call uncertain. V dropped 6 bases and J dropped 1 base, with 9 bases sitting between them. This CDR3 is built from 13 residues. Germline V gene sequence: CDR1 LNHDA, CDR2 SQIVND (reference sequence). Based on the CDR3 plus reference TRBV19 and TRBJ2-5, the full variable domain is DGGITQSPKYLFRKEGQNVTLSCEQNLNHDAMYWYRQDPGQGLRLIYYSQIVNDFQKGDIAEGYSVSREKKESFPLTVTSAQKNPTAFYLCASRPGSQETQYFGPGTRLLVL.